This TCR beta chain was captured by sequencing in a study of blood T cell repertoires in COVID-19. On the study more broadly: Spain, Italy and the United States supplied samples that represented acute and convalescent COVID-19. PBMCs, B-cell-depleted T cells, or T cells were the source of the cDNA or gDNA that made up the material.

There are 12 residues in the CDR3. Trimming left V 2 bases short and J 10 bases short, with 11 bases between. Germline CDR1 is MNHNS and CDR2 is SASEGT. Under the authors' procedure: The authors estimated nucleated cell counts from reference gene primer amplification. Some clones are missing from TCRdb's copy, which holds only in-frame ones; the method was immunoSEQ multiplex PCR. V, J and clone size reflect that table, while D and trimming were determined from the DNA. The sample lists 200,000 to 300,000 clones; about nine tenths were seen once. The chain carries TRBV6-1 and TRBJ1-2, with D unclear. This receptor was identified in a man younger than 45 with COVID-19, enrolled during active disease. The sample taken for sequencing was peripheral blood. Written as DNA, the CDR3 is TGTGCCAGCAGTGAATCCAGGTTCGCCTACACCTTC. Protein product: CASSESRFAYTF.